This TCR beta chain is drawn from a study of cytomegalovirus exposure and HLA in healthy donors. 13 Jbeta primers and 60 Vbeta primers were used for the PCR. Original data processing: The authors later counted roughly 87 million unique TCR beta chains, 9.5 million to 11 million of them shared. Generated by immunoSEQ multiplex PCR, the TCRdb table keeps only in-frame clones and is missing some. V and J calls and clone size follow that table, whereas D and trimming were derived from the DNA. This sample has over 90,000 clones, with 60% to 80% found just once. V trimming: 7 bases; J trimming: 2 bases; junction bases outside the gene matches: 8. The CDR3 contains 15 residues. Germline CDR1 is LNHDA and CDR2 is SQIVND (reference sequence).

The material sequenced was PBMCs. The receptor was isolated from a man aged 60 to 75 in good health and CMV-seronegative. V is TRBV19 and J is TRBJ1-5, with 7 bases aligning to TRBD1. The CDR3 protein is CASTKTGLRNQPQHF. DNA of the CDR3: TGTGCCAGTACCAAGACAGGGCTACGCAATCAGCCCCAGCATTTT.